The 10 T cell receptor beta chains below come from one sample, sequenced in a study of T cell repertoires in aging, cancer and after chemotherapy. Rearranged V-D-J TRB sequences were amplified with a mixed TRB-A/B primer pool. TCRdb re-called the multiplex PCR reads through MiXCR, storing one row per CDR3 protein. Of 6,000 to 8,000 distinct CDR3 sequences listed, 21% are singletons. TCR beta rearrangements were amplified from peripheral blood genomic DNA. Sequenced: blood. These receptors came from a human donor with a blood cancer.

This clonotype has only one observation. The gene calls are TRBV28 and TRBJ1-3; D is unclear. V was pared by 2 bases and J by 2 bases, with 7 bases between. The CDR3 is 14 amino acids. Germline V CDR1 and CDR2: MDHEN, SYDVKM. The chain's CDR3 is CASSLGEPGNTIYF. DNA for the CDR3: TGTGCCAGCAGTTTAGGGGAACCTGGAAACACCATATATTTT.

Sample share makes this clonotype medium-sized. The chain joins TRBV6-1 to TRBJ2-5, with D perhaps TRBD1 (7 bases). Germline loops: CDR1 MNHNS, CDR2 SASEGT. The length of the CDR3 is 14 residues. V was shortened by 1 base and J by 7 bases, with 13 bases between the two germline ends. The CDR3 here is CASSEGRQGGTQYF. Written as DNA, the CDR3 is TGTGCCAGCAGTGAAGGGCGACAGGGAGGGACCCAGTACTTC.

This clonotype was seen only a few times. The rearrangement uses TRBV5-1 and TRBJ2-1, with 8 bases matching TRBD1. The CDR3 is 15 residues long. V gave up 7 bases and J gave up 2 bases; unmatched junction bases: 8. Germline loops: CDR1 SGHRS, CDR2 YFSETQ. The chain's CDR3 is CASARTGYTYNEQFF. The DNA for the CDR3 is TGCGCCAGCGCAAGGACAGGGTATACCTACAATGAGCAGTTCTTC.

This clonotype counts as medium-sized (0.01 to 0.1%). The CDR3 nucleotides read TGTGCCAGCAGCTTAGCCGGGGGGGTATCGGGGAATGAGCAGTTCTTC. It yields the protein CASSLAGGVSGNEQFF. This sequence joins TRBV7-2 and TRBJ2-1; 8 bases map to TRBD2. This CDR3 has 16 residues. The V gene end was trimmed by 0 bases and the J gene end by 7 bases; junction bases not matched to a gene: 8. CDR1 and CDR2 (germline): SGHTA, FQGNSA.

This clonotype was seen a handful of times. This chain uses TRBV7-9 with TRBJ2-5; the match to TRBD1 covers 7 bases. Looked up from germline, CDR1 is SEHNR and CDR2 is FQNEAQ (reference sequence). The CDR3 length is 12 residues. Trimming took 9 bases from V and 1 from J; bases not matched to a gene: 2. The CDR3 spells CASWDSQETQYF. CDR3 in DNA: TGTGCCAGTTGGGACAGCCAAGAGACCCAGTACTTC.

In this sample, this clonotype is medium-sized. The chain employs TRBV19 and TRBJ2-7; D remains ambiguous. The germline V gene has CDR1 LNHDA and CDR2 SQIVND (reference sequence). This CDR3 contains 15 residues. Trimming pared 3 bases from V and 1 base from J, leaving 13 bases between. The CDR3: CASSMGSGGSYEQYF. The CDR3 nucleotides are TGTGCCAGTAGTATGGGATCGGGCGGATCCTACGAGCAGTACTTC. Together with reference TRBV19 and TRBJ2-7, the CDR3 gives the full variable domain: DGGITQSPKYLFRKEGQNVTLSCEQNLNHDAMYWYRQDPGQGLRLIYYSQIVNDFQKGDIAEGYSVSREKKESFPLTVTSAQKNPTAFYLCASSMGSGGSYEQYFGPGTRLTVT.

CDR3 nucleotides: TGTGCCAGCAGTCTGGGACTAGCGGGAGGGCTGTGGACCGGGGAGCTGTTTTTT. Translating gives CASSLGLAGGLWTGELFF. The genes are TRBV12-3 or TRBV12-4 and TRBJ2-2; 16 positions agree with TRBD2. This CDR3 is 18 amino acids long. V lost 5 bases and J lost 5; bases outside the gene matches: 8.

This chain uses TRBV28 with TRBJ1-2; possibly TRBD1 for D (5 bases). CDR1 MDHEN and CDR2 SYDVKM come from the germline V gene. V was pared by 11 bases and J by 8 bases, with 18 bases between. There are 12 residues in the CDR3. The CDR3 sequence: CASARGEWGYTF. CDR3 sequence (DNA): TGTGCCTCTGCTCGGGGGGAGTGGGGCTACACCTTC.

Regarding this clonotype: A much larger clone differs from this one at a single base, so this may be a read error. As the CDR3 is not closed by the conserved phenylalanine or tryptophan, this likely results from a read error. The chain links TRBV18 to TRBJ2-3, with TRBD1 matching over 7 bases. The CDR3 runs to 14 residues. V gave up 8 bases and J gave up 1 base; unmatched junction bases: 6. Looked up from germline, CDR1 is KGHSH and CDR2 is LQKENI. Here the CDR3 reads CASVRQGGTDTQYI. The CDR3 DNA reads TGTGCCAGCGTACGACAGGGTGGCACAGATACGCAGTATATT.

V usage is TRBV5-5 and J usage is TRBJ2-7; D is ambiguous. The germline V gene has CDR1 SGHKS and CDR2 YYEKEE (reference sequence). V was clipped by 4 bases and J by 2 bases, with 10 bases between them. The CDR3 covers 13 residues. The CDR3 is CASSQAGAYEQYF. The CDR3 coding sequence is TGTGCCAGCAGCCAGGCCGGCGCCTACGAGCAGTACTTC. Looking up the rest from reference TRBV5-5 and TRBJ2-7 gives the full variable domain: DAGVTQSPTHLIKTRGQQVTLRCSPISGHKSVSWYQQVLGQGPQFIFQYYEKEERGRGNFPDRFSARQFPNYSSELNVNALLLGDSALYLCASSQAGAYEQYFGPGTRLTVT.